This T cell receptor (beta chain) was captured by sequencing in a study of CD8 T cells in Susac syndrome. This clonotype was counted only a few times. Reverse transcription used roughly 0.5 to 1 ug RNA and random hexamers. The method of amplification for TCR beta CDR3 was immunoSEQ multiplex PCR, covering 54 Vbeta and 13 Jbeta. MiXCR, applied by TCRdb to the immunoSEQ multiplex PCR reads, yields one record per CDR3 protein. The data show approximately 160,000 distinct CDR3 sequences, roughly 92% seen once. The sequenced target, TCR beta, came from blood CD8+ and CD4+ T cells. Relapsing-remitting disease, either stable or active, was present in the treatment-naive patients who were the multiple sclerosis controls. Both CD4+ and CD8+ T cells were negatively isolated, and TEMRA cells underwent FACS enrichment. This CDR3 contains 12 residues. The V gene lost 5 bases and the J gene lost 2 bases, with 6 bases spanning the gap.

V gene TRBV12-3 or TRBV12-4 combines with J gene TRBJ1-2; no firm D call. The TCR originated in a human donor with multiple sclerosis. Sequencing used CD4+ T cells from PBMCs. The CDR3 DNA reads as TGTGCCAGCAGTCCTGGGAACTATGGCTACACCTTC. Its protein is CASSPGNYGYTF.